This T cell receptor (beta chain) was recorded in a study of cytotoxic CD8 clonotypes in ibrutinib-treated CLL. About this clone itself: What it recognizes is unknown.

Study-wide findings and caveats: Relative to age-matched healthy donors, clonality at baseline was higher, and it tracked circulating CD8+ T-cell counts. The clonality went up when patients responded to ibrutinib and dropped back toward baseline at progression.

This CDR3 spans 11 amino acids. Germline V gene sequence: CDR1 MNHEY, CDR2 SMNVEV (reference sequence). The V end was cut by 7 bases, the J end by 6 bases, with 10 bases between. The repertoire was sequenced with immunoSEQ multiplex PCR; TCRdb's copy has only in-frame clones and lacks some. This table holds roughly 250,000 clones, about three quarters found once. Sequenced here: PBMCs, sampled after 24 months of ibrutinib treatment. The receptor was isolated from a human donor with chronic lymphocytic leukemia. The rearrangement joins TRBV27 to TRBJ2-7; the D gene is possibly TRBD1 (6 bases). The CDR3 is CASTTGTEQYF. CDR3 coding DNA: TGTGCCAGCACGACAGGTACCGAGCAGTACTTC.